This T cell receptor beta chain was profiled in a study of T cell responses to AZD1222 COVID-19 vaccine. CDR3 length: 18 residues. V lost 5 bases and J lost 4, with 25 bases in between. Germline V gives CDR1 KGHDR, CDR2 SFDVKD. Overall study findings and caveats: None of the repertoires were sampled until the peak T cell response had passed. Within unmutated variant regions lay the reported targets of nearly half of spike-specific TCRs.

The method was immunoSEQ multiplex PCR; TCRdb's version includes in-frame clones alone and lacks a portion of them. The sample includes approximately 120,000 clones, 75% to 85% of them seen just once. Regarding this clone: Its antigen remains unknown.

The sequenced sample was peripheral blood, obtained 28 days after the second AZD1222 dose. This clonotype originated in an adult who received the AZD1222 COVID-19 vaccine. The rearrangement uses TRBV24-1 and TRBJ2-5; TRBD2 might be the D (7 bases). As DNA, the CDR3 is TGTGCCACCAGTGCGACGGGGAGGACGGGGGGCCCGGTAGAGACCCAGTACTTC. It codes for CATSATGRTGGPVETQYF.